The 32 T cell receptor beta chains in this list originate from one sample, sequenced in a study of regulatory T cells in long-lasting Graves disease. Arm-PCR of CDR3 regions and iRepertoire HTBI primers were the basis on which TCR beta libraries were built. TCRdb reprocessed the multiplex PCR reads via MiXCR and lists one record per CDR3 protein. The sample holds over 450,000 distinct CDR3 sequences, around 12% seen once. Regarding time point: newly diagnosed GD, antithyroid drugs for less than 3 months. PBMC RNA served as the TCR library source. The sample was also linked to a second study, of T cells in Graves' hyperthyroidism and ophthalmopathy.

The material was peripheral blood mononuclear cells (PBMCs), obtained at new diagnosis, from a patient treated with antithyroid drugs. These TCRs come from a woman younger than 45 with Graves disease.

This clonotype has ten or more counts. The chain recombines TRBV7-8 with TRBJ2-5; possibly TRBD1 for D (5 bases). CDR3 length: 15 residues. V lost 2 bases to trimming and J lost 5 bases, with 15 bases between them. Germline values: CDR1 SGHVS, CDR2 FQNEAQ. The DNA of the CDR3 is TGTGCCAGCAGCTTACTTATTGGGGCACGGGAGACCCAGTACTTC. Its protein is CASSLLIGARETQYF.

This clonotype was counted at least ten times. The V call is TRBV6-5, the J call TRBJ1-2; D is uncertain. With 1 base removed from V and 5 bases from J, the gap between germline ends came to 8 bases. There are 13 residues in the CDR3. The germline CDR1 and CDR2 sequences are MNHEY and SVGAGI. The CDR3: CASSYYVGYGYTF. The CDR3, as DNA: TGTGCCAGCAGTTACTACGTCGGGTATGGCTACACCTTC.

This clonotype was detected ten times or more. The chain recombines TRBV7-9 with TRBJ2-3; D is unresolved. CDR1 is SEHNR, CDR2 FQNEAQ, per germline (reference sequence). V was clipped by 2 bases and J by 4 bases, with 7 bases between them. The CDR3 contains 13 residues. This CDR3 reads CASSLYGSDTQYF. In nucleotides, the CDR3 is TGTGCCAGCAGCTTATACGGATCAGATACGCAGTATTTT.

As for this clonotype: A much larger clone lies a single base off, so this may be a read error. This rearrangement joins TRBV19 to TRBJ1-1; tentative D call: TRBD1 (5 bases). Germline V CDR1 and CDR2: LNHDA, SQIVND (reference sequence). V lost 4 bases, J lost 6 bases, and 15 bases lay in between. The CDR3 contains 14 residues. This CDR3 reads CASSTMRGKAEAFF. The DNA of the CDR3 is TGTGCCAGTAGTACAATGCGGGGGAAGGCTGAAGCTTTCTTT.

This clonotype was seen only once. A far larger clone is one nucleotide away, so this likely arose from a read error. The rearrangement links TRBV27 to TRBJ2-6; D call uncertain. CDR1 MNHEY and CDR2 SMNVEV come from the germline V gene (reference sequence). The CDR3 spans 14 residues. V was shortened by 3 bases and J by 0 bases, with 3 bases between the two germline ends. This CDR3 is CASSFLSGANVLTF. The CDR3 DNA sequence: TGTGCCAGCAGTTTTCTCTCTGGGGCCAACGTCCTGACTTTC.

In this sample, this clonotype turned up a few times. The gene calls are TRBV20-1 and TRBJ2-7; maybe TRBD2 (6 bases). Germline V gene data show CDR1 as DFQATT and CDR2 as SNEGSKA (reference sequence). With 0 bases removed from V and 3 bases from J, the gap between germline ends came to 9 bases. CDR3 length: 13 residues. CDR3 loop: CSARDMRDYEQYF. The CDR3 coding sequence is TGCAGTGCTAGAGATATGCGGGACTACGAGCAGTACTTC.

This clonotype was seen many times. This rearrangement joins TRBV5-1 to TRBJ1-1; D is uncertain. This CDR3 region has 13 residues. The V end lost 0 bases, the J end lost 2 bases, and 5 bases lay between the germline ends. Germline CDR1 is SGHRS and CDR2 is YFSETQ. In nucleotides, the CDR3 is TGCGCCAGCAGCTTGGCCGACAACACTGAAGCTTTCTTT. Protein product: CASSLADNTEAFF.

This clonotype was seen only a few times. This sequence joins TRBV27 and TRBJ2-2; 10 nucleotides match TRBD1. Germline values: CDR1 MNHEY, CDR2 SMNVEV (reference sequence). The CDR3 length is 15 residues. The J segment lost 4 bases and the V segment lost 6 bases, leaving 5 bases of the junction unmatched. The CDR3 loop reads CASRRGQGGTGELFF. The CDR3 nucleotides read TGTGCCAGCAGACGAGGACAGGGGGGCACCGGGGAGCTGTTTTTT.

The chain has TRBV7-3 and TRBJ1-1, with D possibly being TRBD1 (5 bases). Deletions cut 4 bases from V and 8 bases from J, with 14 bases between. CDR1 SGHTA and CDR2 FQGTGA come from the germline V gene. The CDR3 is 13 amino acids. The CDR3 protein is CASSSSGTEEAFF. DNA of the CDR3: TGTGCCAGCAGCTCGTCCGGGACCGAAGAAGCTTTCTTT.

This clonotype has a count of ten or more. V is TRBV27 and J is TRBJ1-1; D remains unclear. The CDR3 sequence is 15 residues long. Germline V lookup: CDR1 MNHEY, CDR2 SMNVEV (reference sequence). Trimming took off 3 bases at V and 3 bases at J, with 14 bases between the two ends. The CDR3 coding sequence is TGTGCCAGCAGTTTTCTTGGCCCTATTGACACTGAAGCTTTCTTT. This encodes CASSFLGPIDTEAFF.

Ten or more counts support this clonotype. This chain connects TRBV20-1 to TRBJ2-5; TRBD1 is a possible D gene (6 bases). Germline V gives CDR1 DFQATT, CDR2 SNEGSKA (reference sequence). The CDR3 loop spans 15 amino acids. V was shortened by 1 base and J by 5 bases, with 17 bases between the two germline ends. CDR3 sequence reads: CSARAQRGSMETQYF. The CDR3 nucleotides read TGCAGTGCTAGAGCCCAAAGGGGGTCCATGGAGACCCAGTACTTC.

In its sample, this clonotype was seen many times. The J gene is TRBJ1-5, the V gene TRBV28; 7 bases align to TRBD1. Losses at the gene ends were 7 bases for V and 10 bases for J; bases not matched to a gene: 4. Germline CDR1 is MDHEN and CDR2 is SYDVKM. CDR3 length: 11 amino acids. Written as DNA, the CDR3 is TGTGCCAGCAATTACAGGGGTCCCCAGCATTTT. It is translated as CASNYRGPQHF. The full variable domain, with the rest looked up from reference TRBV28 and TRBJ1-5, is DVKVTQSSRYLVKRTGEKVFLECVQDMDHENMFWYRQDPGLGLRLIYFSYDVKMKEKGDIPEGYSVSREKKERFSLILESASTNQTSMYLCASNYRGPQHFGDGTRLSIL.

In this sample, this clonotype turned up many times. The V and J genes are TRBV7-2 and TRBJ2-3; a weak D match, TRBD1 (6 bases). The CDR3 consists of 16 residues. V was clipped by 5 bases and J by 5 bases, with 20 bases between them. The germline CDR1 and CDR2 sequences are SGHTA and FQGNSA. The CDR3 bases are TGTGCCAGCAGCCGTCTCCCGGGGAGAGGGGGAGATACGCAGTATTTT. Protein: CASSRLPGRGGDTQYF.

The chain uses TRBV29-1 and TRBJ1-2; 11 bases align to TRBD1. Germline V gene data show CDR1 as SQVTM and CDR2 as ANQGSEA. V trimming: 5 bases; J trimming: 6 bases; junction bases outside the gene matches: 8. The CDR3 has 14 residues. The DNA of the CDR3 is TGCAGCGTTACTACACTGGACAGGGGGCATGGCTACACCTTC. Translation gives CSVTTLDRGHGYTF. The full variable domain, in which reference TRBV29-1 and TRBJ1-2 provide the parts outside the CDR3, is SAVISQKPSRDICQRGTSLTIQCQVDSQVTMMFWYRQQPGQSLTLIATANQGSEATYESGFVIDKFPISRPNLTFSTLTVSNMSPEDSSIYLCSVTTLDRGHGYTFGSGTRLTVV.

Ten or more counts support this clonotype. The chain uses TRBV10-3 and TRBJ1-5; maybe TRBD1 (6 bases). V shed 3 bases and J shed 5 bases, with 11 bases lying between them. Germline values: CDR1 ENHRY, CDR2 SYGVKD. The length of the CDR3 is 14 residues. CDR3 loop: CAISEFRGDQPQHF. The CDR3 DNA follows: TGTGCCATCAGTGAATTTAGGGGGGATCAGCCCCAGCATTTT.

This clonotype appeared many times. The chain is built from TRBV28 and TRBJ2-7, with a tentative D call TRBD1 (6 bases). V was pared by 5 bases and J by 2 bases, with 16 bases between. The CDR3 has 15 amino acids. Germline V gene sequence: CDR1 MDHEN, CDR2 SYDVKM. CDR3 sequence (DNA): TGTGCCAGCAGTAAAAGGGGGTCTAGAACCTACGAGCAGTACTTC. Its translation: CASSKRGSRTYEQYF.

This clonotype came up a few times. The V call is TRBV4-1, the J call TRBJ2-7; 8 bases are a match to TRBD2. The V segment lost 3 bases and the J segment 5 bases; nucleotides outside the gene matches: 12. The CDR3 covers 16 residues. Per the germline V gene, CDR1 is MGHRA and CDR2 is YSYEKL. The DNA for the CDR3 is TGCGCCAGCAGCCAGGGTTTGCGGGGGGCGATGCACGAGCAGTACTTC. Amino acids: CASSQGLRGAMHEQYF.

This clonotype was seen repeatedly, ten times or more. This chain links TRBV11-2 with TRBJ2-3; 11 nucleotides line up with TRBD2. The V gene end was trimmed by 6 bases and the J gene end by 4 bases; junction bases not matched to a gene: 6. Per germline, CDR1 SGHAT and CDR2 FQNNGV. This CDR3 has 15 amino acids. CDR3 DNA sequence: TGTGCCAGCAGACCACTAGCGGGAGCATCAGATACGCAGTATTTT. Its protein is CASRPLAGASDTQYF.

This clonotype was detected a few times. The junction differs from germline at one of its ends, possibly a read error. The V gene is TRBV13, the J gene TRBJ1-3; TRBD1 might be the D (5 bases). The germline V gene encodes CDR1 PRHDT and CDR2 FYEKMQ (reference sequence). The CDR3 runs to 14 residues. The CDR3 here is CASSQGYSGNTTYF. CDR3 coding DNA: TGTGCCAGCAGCCAGGGTTACTCTGGAAACACCACATATTTT. The full variable domain, completed using reference TRBV13 and TRBJ1-3, is AAGVIQSPRHLIKEKRETATLKCYPIPRHDTVYWYQQGPGQDPQFLISFYEKMQSDKGSIPDRFSAQQFSDYHSELNMSSLELGDSALYFCASSQGYSGNTTYFGEGSWLTVV.

Only one count was recorded for this clonotype. The V gene is TRBV4-3, the J gene TRBJ1-1, with 7 nucleotides matching TRBD1. V lost 1 base, J lost 4 bases, and 6 bases stayed unmatched. The CDR3 is 15 amino acids. Germline values: CDR1 LGHNA, CDR2 YSLEER. For the CDR3, the DNA is TGCGCCAGCAGCCAAGCAACAGGGGCATTCACTGAAGCTTTCTTT. Amino acid sequence: CASSQATGAFTEAFF.

In regard to this clonotype: This probably arose from a read error, given a far larger clone one base away. The genes are TRBV28 and TRBJ2-7; 12 bases agree with TRBD2. V shed 8 bases and J 7 bases; nucleotides not matched to a gene: 9. The CDR3 runs to 14 residues. Germline values: CDR1 MDHEN, CDR2 SYDVKM. CDR3 sequence reads: CASQTSGSIDEQYF. In nucleotides, the CDR3 is TGTGCCAGCCAGACTAGCGGGAGTATCGATGAGCAGTACTTC.

This clonotype was recorded many times. The genes are TRBV11-2 and TRBJ2-1; TRBD1 matches 7 bases. J was trimmed by 3 bases and V by 1 base; bases with no gene match: 6. This CDR3 spans 16 amino acids. Germline V gene data show CDR1 as SGHAT and CDR2 as FQNNGV. Here the CDR3 reads CASSLGPGQRYNEQFF. CDR3 nucleotides: TGTGCCAGCAGCTTAGGCCCGGGACAGCGCTACAATGAGCAGTTCTTC.

This clonotype occurred many times. The rearrangement joins TRBV28 to TRBJ2-7; TRBD1 agrees at 8 bases. The J segment lost 5 bases and the V segment lost 5 bases, leaving 11 bases of the junction unmatched. CDR1 and CDR2 from the germline V gene are MDHEN and SYDVKM. CDR3 size: 15 residues. CDR3 nucleotides: TGTGCCAGCAGTCCCTTAGACAGGGGTGTCGACGAGCAGTACTTC. Its translation is CASSPLDRGVDEQYF.

This clonotype was recorded many times. V usage is TRBV6-1 and J usage is TRBJ2-1, with 8 bases matching TRBD2. V lost 3 bases and J lost 4; bases outside the gene matches: 5. Germline V gives CDR1 MNHNS, CDR2 SASEGT. The CDR3 covers 15 residues. The CDR3 protein is CASSEESGGYNEQFF. CDR3 nucleotide sequence: TGTGCCAGCAGTGAGGAGAGCGGGGGATACAATGAGCAGTTCTTC.

This clonotype was found many times. The chain joins TRBV9 to TRBJ1-1; D possibly corresponds to TRBD1 (6 bases). Germline CDR1 is SGDLS and CDR2 is YYNGEE. Trimming stripped 3 bases from V and 1 base from J, with 22 bases between. The CDR3 consists of 18 residues. CDR3 residues: CASSDPYKQGIQNTEAFF. CDR3 DNA sequence: TGTGCCAGCAGCGACCCCTACAAGCAGGGGATACAGAACACTGAAGCTTTCTTT.

This clonotype was detected ten times or more. This rearrangement joins TRBV12-3 or TRBV12-4 to TRBJ2-7; maybe TRBD2 (6 bases). The CDR3 runs 17 residues. V was shortened by 2 bases and J by 6 bases, with 23 bases between the two germline ends. In nucleotides, the CDR3 is TGTGCCAGCAGTTTACGGTATATCGGGGGACCCCCCTCCGAGCAGTACTTC. It yields the protein CASSLRYIGGPPSEQYF.

This clonotype was recorded at least ten times. The chain joins TRBV20-1 to TRBJ1-1; 8 bases match TRBD1. The CDR3 is 13 amino acids. The germline CDR1 and CDR2 sequences are DFQATT and SNEGSKA (reference sequence). The V and J ends lost 2 bases and 4 bases, in that order; junction bases with no gene match: 3. Written as DNA, the CDR3 is TGCAGTGCTAGAAGACAGGGGAGCACTGAAGCTTTCTTT. Protein: CSARRQGSTEAFF.

This clonotype was counted ten times or more. The chain couples TRBV7-2 to TRBJ2-7; perhaps TRBD2 as D (6 bases). Germline V lookup: CDR1 SGHTA, CDR2 FQGNSA. V was cut by 2 bases and J by 1 base, with 18 bases left in between. CDR3 size: 17 residues. Here the CDR3 DNA reads TGTGCCAGCAGCTTATCTCCCCCTCGGGACTCTTCCTACGAGCAGTACTTC. As protein: CASSLSPPRDSSYEQYF.

This clonotype was seen ten or more times. V gene TRBV12-3 or TRBV12-4 combines with J gene TRBJ2-1; 12 nucleotides agree with TRBD1. The ends lost 3 bases at V and 12 bases at J; junction bases unmatched: 9. This CDR3 spans 15 amino acids. CDR3 nucleotides: TGTGCCAGCAGTTTTTTTGGGACAGGGGGCGGTGGGCAGTTCTTC. Translating it yields CASSFFGTGGGGQFF.

This clonotype was counted only a few times. The rearrangement joins TRBV7-9 to TRBJ2-3; D assignment may be TRBD1 or TRBD2 (5 bases each). V lost 11 bases, J lost 0 bases, and 24 bases lay in between. The germline V gene has CDR1 SEHNR and CDR2 FQNEAQ (reference sequence). CDR3 length equals 17 residues. CDR3 in DNA: TGTGCCGAAGGGGCCTATGGGGACGGTGCTAGCACAGATACGCAGTATTTT. Translated: CAEGAYGDGASTDTQYF.

This clonotype has at least ten counts. The chain carries TRBV2 and TRBJ2-7; D assignment may be TRBD1 or TRBD2 (7 bases each). Germline-derived CDR1 and CDR2 are SNHLY and FYNNEI. This CDR3 has 22 residues. V lost 4 bases to trimming and J lost 2 bases, with 36 bases between them. In DNA form, the CDR3 reads TGTGCCAGCAGTGGGAGTATTGAATGGGACAGAAGCGATGGCGGGAGCCCCTACGAGCAGTACTTC. Amino acids: CASSGSIEWDRSDGGSPYEQYF.

There are many counts of this clonotype. This chain joins TRBV28 and TRBJ2-4; TRBD1 matches at 10 bases. V gave up 4 bases and J gave up 0 bases; unmatched junction bases: 9. Germline-derived CDR1 and CDR2 are MDHEN and SYDVKM. This CDR3 contains 18 residues. The DNA of the CDR3 is TGTGCCAGCAGTTCGGGGGGACAGGGGAATCTAGCCAAAAACATTCAGTACTTC. This translates into CASSSGGQGNLAKNIQYF.